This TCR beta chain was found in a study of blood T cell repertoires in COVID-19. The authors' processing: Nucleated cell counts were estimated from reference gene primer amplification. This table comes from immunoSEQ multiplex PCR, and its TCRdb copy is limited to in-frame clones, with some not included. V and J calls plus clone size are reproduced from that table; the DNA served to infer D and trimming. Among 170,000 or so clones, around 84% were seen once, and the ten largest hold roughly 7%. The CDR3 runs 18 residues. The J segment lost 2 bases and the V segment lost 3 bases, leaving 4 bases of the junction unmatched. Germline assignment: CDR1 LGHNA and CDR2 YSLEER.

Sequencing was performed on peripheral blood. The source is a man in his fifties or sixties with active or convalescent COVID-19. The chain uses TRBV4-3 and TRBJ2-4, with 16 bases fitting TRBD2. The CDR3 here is CASSQKGLAGGTKNIQYF. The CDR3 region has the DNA TGCGCCAGCAGCCAGAAGGGACTAGCGGGAGGGACCAAAAACATTCAGTACTTC.